Here is one TCR beta chain with its context. Unsorted PBMCs provided DNA that was sequenced on ten immunoSEQ deep assay plates. The repertoire was sequenced with immunoSEQ multiplex PCR; TCRdb's copy has only in-frame clones and lacks some. The table includes roughly 490,000 clones, about three quarters detected once. This sample stems from a study of shared clonotypes between healthy human individuals. CDR3 length: 15 amino acids. The V and J ends lost 0 bases and 2 bases, in that order; junction bases with no gene match: 3. In germline, CDR1 is SGHDT, CDR2 YYEEEE. Sequenced sample: PBMCs. This sequence joins TRBV5-6 and TRBJ2-7; 9 positions agree with TRBD2. The sequence was collected from a middle-aged woman in good health. Some clones in this sample may be carry-over from other donors' samples. The CDR3 region has the DNA TGTGCCAGCAGCTTGGGGCCTAGCGGGACCTACGAGCAGTACTTC. Translating gives CASSLGPSGTYEQYF.